Below are 15 T cell receptor beta chains sequenced from a single sample in a study of memory CD4+ T cells and cytomegalovirus serostatus. The table came from immunoSEQ multiplex PCR; TCRdb's copy has only in-frame clones and leaves some out. The table shows around 41,000 clones, with over 60% occurring only once. The sort gate was single viable CD3+CD4+CD8-CD45RO+ cells for memory CD4+ T cells. Specimen: memory CD4+ T cells from blood. These receptors originate from an adult in good health and CMV-seronegative.

This clone was detected only a few times. The chain employs TRBV30 and TRBJ2-2; TRBD2 is a possible D gene (6 bases). The CDR3 runs 14 residues. The germline V gene encodes CDR1 GTSNPN and CDR2 SVGIG (reference sequence). V was shortened by 3 bases and J by 2 bases, with 10 bases between the two germline ends. The chain's CDR3 is CAWSGLPNTGELFF. The CDR3 DNA reads as TGTGCCTGGAGCGGACTACCCAACACCGGGGAGCTGTTTTTT.

The CDR3 reads CASSSGGLERLNEQFF. In DNA form, the CDR3 reads TGTGCCAGCAGCTCCGGGGGACTAGAACGGCTGAATGAGCAGTTCTTC. This sequence joins TRBV5-4 and TRBJ2-1; 8 nucleotides line up with TRBD2. Germline V CDR1 and CDR2: SGHNT, YYREEE (reference sequence). V trimming: 3 bases; J trimming: 7 bases; junction bases outside the gene matches: 12. This CDR3 is built from 16 residues.

The chain links TRBV9 to TRBJ1-2; unclear D gene. Germline V gene data show CDR1 as SGDLS and CDR2 as YYNGEE. CDR3 length: 13 residues. The ends were cut back, 3 bases at V and 3 bases at J, with 9 bases in the middle. CDR3 bases: TGTGCCAGCAGCGCCCCACATTACTATGGCTACACCTTC. It translates to CASSAPHYYGYTF.

This sequence joins TRBV7-8 and TRBJ2-7; 7 bases are a match to TRBD2. Losses at the gene ends were 5 bases for V and 1 base for J; bases not matched to a gene: 11. The CDR3 has 16 amino acids. Germline CDR1 is SGHVS and CDR2 is FQNEAQ. CDR3 bases: TGTGCCAGCAGCCCCATGGGGCTAGCGGCGTCCTACGAGCAGTACTTC. Its protein product is CASSPMGLAASYEQYF.

Written as DNA, the CDR3 is TGTGCTAGTGGATCAGATAAAGACAGTGATACGCAGTATTTT. Translation gives CASGSDKDSDTQYF. The V call is TRBV12-5, the J call TRBJ2-3; weak D call: TRBD1 (5 bases). V gave up 6 bases and J gave up 6 bases, with 16 bases separating them. CDR3 length equals 14 residues. The germline gives CDR1 LGHNT, CDR2 FRNRAP.

Only one count was recorded for this clone. The rearrangement uses TRBV10-3 and TRBJ2-2, with D unresolved. The V and J ends lost 3 bases and 1 base respectively, with 3 bases between them. The CDR3 covers 13 residues. Germline V gene sequence: CDR1 ENHRY, CDR2 SYGVKD. This CDR3 is CAISDGNTGELFF. As DNA, the CDR3 is TGTGCCATCAGTGATGGGAACACCGGGGAGCTGTTTTTT.

This clone was seen a handful of times. The chain recombines TRBV28 with TRBJ1-1; D is unclear. Per germline, CDR1 MDHEN and CDR2 SYDVKM. The V end lost 1 base, the J end lost 3 bases, and 6 bases lay between the germline ends. This CDR3 region has 13 residues. CDR3 sequence reads: CASSLYRDTEAFF. The CDR3 nucleotides read TGTGCCAGCAGTTTATACCGGGACACTGAAGCTTTCTTT.

The chain recombines TRBV5-6 with TRBJ2-1; TRBD2 agrees at 10 bases. The CDR3 sequence is 14 residues long. The V and J ends lost 1 base and 9 bases, in that order; junction bases with no gene match: 4. The germline V gene encodes CDR1 SGHDT and CDR2 YYEEEE. In DNA form, the CDR3 reads TGTGCCAGCAGCTTGCGAAGCGGGGGGGGTGAGCAGTTCTTC. This gives the protein CASSLRSGGGEQFF.

This sequence joins TRBV7-9 and TRBJ1-1; weak D call: TRBD1 (5 bases). Between the trimmed V and J ends, which lost 7 bases and 4 bases, there was a span of 16 bases. The CDR3 runs 14 residues. From germline, CDR1 is SEHNR and CDR2 FQNEAQ (reference sequence). The CDR3, as DNA: TGTGCCAGCACTTCGACAGTATTGTTCACTGAAGCTTTCTTT. Translating it yields CASTSTVLFTEAFF. Variable domain in full (rest from reference TRBV7-9 and TRBJ1-1): DTGVSQNPRHKITKRGQNVTFRCDPISEHNRLYWYRQTLGQGPEFLTYFQNEAQLEKSRLLSDRFSAERPKGSFSTLEIQRTEQGDSAMYLCASTSTVLFTEAFFGQGTRLTVV.

With regard to this clone: This CDR3 is also generated by other DNA sequences in the sample. The chain uses TRBV18 and TRBJ2-7; D is perhaps TRBD1 (5 bases). CDR1 and CDR2 from the germline V gene are KGHSH and LQKENI. The CDR3 runs 12 residues. V was clipped by 2 bases and J by 3 bases, with 5 bases between them. CDR3 nucleotide sequence: TGTGCCAGCTCACCAGACAGCTACGAGCAGTACTTC. Residues: CASSPDSYEQYF. The whole variable domain, filled in from reference TRBV18 and TRBJ2-7, reads NAGVMQNPRHLVRRRGQEARLRCSPMKGHSHVYWYRQLPEEGLKFMVYLQKENIIDESGMPKERFSAEFPKEGPSILRIQQVVRGDSAAYFCASSPDSYEQYFGPGTRLTVT.

This chain links TRBV5-1 with TRBJ1-1; perhaps TRBD1 as D (6 bases). Trimming stripped 3 bases from V and 3 bases from J, with 12 bases between. The CDR3 length is 14 residues. Germline V gives CDR1 SGHRS, CDR2 YFSETQ. CDR3 sequence: CASSSSYRDTEAFF. The CDR3 nucleotides read TGCGCCAGCAGCTCCTCGTACAGGGACACTGAAGCTTTCTTT.

This clone was counted a few times. CDR3 bases: TGTGCCAGCAGCTTGTCCCGGGACAGAAATCAGCCCCAGCATTTT. Translating it yields CASSLSRDRNQPQHF. The V and J genes are TRBV5-6 and TRBJ1-5; 7 positions agree with TRBD1. With V trimmed by 1 base and J by 4 bases, 5 bases remained unmatched. The CDR3 loop spans 15 amino acids. The germline CDR1 and CDR2 sequences are SGHDT and YYEEEE.

The chain carries TRBV19 and TRBJ1-1, with D possibly TRBD1 on 6 matching bases. CDR3 length: 15 amino acids. V dropped 3 bases and J dropped 1 base, with 12 bases sitting between them. From germline, CDR1 is LNHDA and CDR2 SQIVND (reference sequence). This CDR3 reads CASSIWTASNTEAFF. The CDR3 DNA reads TGTGCCAGTAGTATTTGGACAGCCTCGAACACTGAAGCTTTCTTT.

The chain is built from TRBV28 and TRBJ2-7, with 10 positions matching TRBD1. The trim removed 3 bases at V and 3 bases at J, leaving 11 bases unmatched. The CDR3 consists of 17 residues. Germline V gives CDR1 MDHEN, CDR2 SYDVKM. CDR3: CASSFMTGTGDSYEQYF. CDR3 sequence (DNA): TGTGCCAGCAGTTTTATGACCGGGACAGGGGATAGCTACGAGCAGTACTTC.

The V call is TRBV28, the J call TRBJ2-1; 13 positions agree with TRBD2. With 7 bases clipped from V and 9 bases from J, the junction kept 9 bases outside the gene matches. CDR3 length: 15 amino acids. Germline CDR1 reads MDHEN; CDR2 reads SYDVKM. DNA for the CDR3: TGTGCCAGCAACATCCCAGGACTAGCGGGAGTTGAGCAGTTCTTC. Translated: CASNIPGLAGVEQFF.